This T cell receptor (beta chain) was obtained from a study of cytomegalovirus exposure and HLA in healthy donors. Worth noting for this clone: Its antigen is currently unknown.

General study findings and limits: Follow-up analysis found HLA locus-dependent TCR association rates, highest for DRB1 and lowest for HLA-C. High sensitivity and specificity were reportedly achieved when the classifier diagnosed cytomegalovirus status. In an earlier analysis, in fewer than 700 donors, most V segments appeared productive either ~87% or ~30% of the time. Immune exposure information available was restricted to CMV serostatus.

The PCR had 60 Vbeta and 13 Jbeta primers. Clones were sequenced by immunoSEQ multiplex PCR, and TCRdb holds only the in-frame ones, with some missing. This table holds 95,000 to 150,000 clones, 80% to 85% found once. V lost 2 bases and J lost 0, with 10 bases in between. CDR1 is MGHRA, CDR2 YSYEKL, per germline. CDR3 length: 15 residues. The source material was PBMCs. The chain recombines TRBV4-1 with TRBJ1-2, with a weak D call TRBD1 (6 bases). The receptor comes from a man aged 25-40 years in good health and CMV-seronegative. In DNA, the CDR3 is TGCGCCAGCAGCCAAATACAGGGAGCTAACTATGGCTACACCTTC. Translating it yields CASSQIQGANYGYTF.